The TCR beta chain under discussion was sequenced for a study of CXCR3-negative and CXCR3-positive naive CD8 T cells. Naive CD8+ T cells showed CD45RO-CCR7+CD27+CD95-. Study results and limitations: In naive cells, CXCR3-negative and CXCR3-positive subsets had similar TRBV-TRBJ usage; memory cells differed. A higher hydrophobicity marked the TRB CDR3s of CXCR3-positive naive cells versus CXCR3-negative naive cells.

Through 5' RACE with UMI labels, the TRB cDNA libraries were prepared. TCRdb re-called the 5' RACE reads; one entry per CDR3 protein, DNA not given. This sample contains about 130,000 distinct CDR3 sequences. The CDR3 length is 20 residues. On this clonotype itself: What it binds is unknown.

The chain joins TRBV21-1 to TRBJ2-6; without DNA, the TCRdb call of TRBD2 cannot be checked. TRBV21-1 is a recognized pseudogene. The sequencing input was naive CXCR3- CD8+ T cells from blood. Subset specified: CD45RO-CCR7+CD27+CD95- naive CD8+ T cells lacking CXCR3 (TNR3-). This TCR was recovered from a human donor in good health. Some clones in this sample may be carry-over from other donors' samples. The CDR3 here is CASTPPCTDLKISGANVLTF.